This T cell receptor (beta chain) derives from a study of shared clonotypes between healthy human individuals. Study-level results: Naive subsets typically showed greater estimated richness than memory subsets.

Researchers ran the assay at a deep level. The table came from immunoSEQ multiplex PCR; TCRdb's copy has only in-frame clones and leaves some out. Of about 2,200,000 clones listed, about 93% are singletons. With respect to this clone: The antigen remains undetermined.

Naive CD8 cells comprised CD45RO-negative, CCR7-positively selected cells, excluding terminally differentiated effector memory CD45RA+ cells. This receptor was identified in a man in his late teens or twenties in good health. Some clones in this sample may be carry-over from other donors' samples. The specimen sequenced was naive CD8+ T cells from PBMCs.

In nucleotides, the CDR3 is TGTGCCAGCAGCCTAACCCCAGAGCCGTTCACTGAAGCTTTCTTT. Amino acids: CASSLTPEPFTEAFF. V is TRBV27 and J is TRBJ1-1; D is unresolved. This CDR3 spans 15 amino acids. With 6 bases removed from V and 4 bases from J, the gap between germline ends came to 18 bases. CDR1 MNHEY and CDR2 SMNVEV come from the germline V gene (reference sequence).